Below are 8 T cell receptor beta chains sequenced from a single sample in a study of blood T cell repertoires in COVID-19. Here immunoSEQ multiplex PCR was the method, and the copy in TCRdb shows in-frame clones only, minus some. The table includes approximately 300,000 clones, over 70% detected once. Sequences were obtained from peripheral blood. The receptors originated from a woman aged 45 to 65 with acute or convalescent COVID-19.

This chain joins TRBV28 and TRBJ1-1; 11 positions match TRBD1. Germline CDR1 is MDHEN and CDR2 is SYDVKM. The length of the CDR3 is 18 residues. Germline trimming cut 5 bases from V and 1 base from J; bases unmatched to any gene: 12. In DNA form, the CDR3 reads TGTGCCAGCAGTCCCCCACCGGGACAGGGGGATCCGAACACTGAAGCTTTCTTT. Protein product: CASSPPPGQGDPNTEAFF.

The rearrangement links TRBV18 to TRBJ1-1; the D gene is possibly TRBD1 (5 bases). V was clipped by 2 bases and J by 2 bases, with 12 bases between them. The CDR3 runs to 15 residues. Germline V gene lookup returns CDR1 KGHSH and CDR2 LQKENI. As DNA, the CDR3 is TGTGCCAGCTCACCAGGAGACAGCAGAAACACTGAAGCTTTCTTT. Protein: CASSPGDSRNTEAFF. Full variable domain (outside the CDR3, taken from reference TRBV18 and TRBJ1-1): NAGVMQNPRHLVRRRGQEARLRCSPMKGHSHVYWYRQLPEEGLKFMVYLQKENIIDESGMPKERFSAEFPKEGPSILRIQQVVRGDSAAYFCASSPGDSRNTEAFFGQGTRLTVV.

DNA for the CDR3: TGTGCCAGCCAAGGGAGGGACACTGAAGCTTTCTTT. It is translated as CASQGRDTEAFF. The chain employs TRBV7-9 and TRBJ1-1; D is ambiguous. The length of the CDR3 is 12 residues. V was clipped by 8 bases and J by 3 bases, with 10 bases between them. The germline CDR1 and CDR2 sequences are SEHNR and FQNEAQ (reference sequence).

V gene TRBV5-6 combines with J gene TRBJ1-2, with D possibly TRBD1 on 5 matching bases. In germline, CDR1 is SGHDT, CDR2 YYEEEE. This CDR3 is 15 amino acids long. Trimming removed 2 bases from V and 3 bases from J, with 14 bases in between. CDR3 amino acids: CASSLIRRGDYGYTF. CDR3 coding DNA: TGTGCCAGCAGCTTAATTAGGAGGGGAGACTATGGCTACACCTTC.

The chain joins TRBV5-3 to TRBJ1-1; D is unresolved. TRBV5-3 is assigned to the ORF class and has an uncertain function. The CDR3 runs to 13 residues. The germline V and J ends were trimmed by 7 bases and 0 bases, with 10 bases remaining between them. CDR3 region: CARSRRVNTEAFF. The CDR3 nucleotides read TGTGCCAGATCCAGGAGGGTGAACACTGAAGCTTTCTTT.

DNA for the CDR3: TGTGCCAGCAGTGCCACTAGTGGGAGTACAGATACGCAGTATTTT. Amino acid sequence: CASSATSGSTDTQYF. The rearrangement uses TRBV6-2 or TRBV6-3 and TRBJ2-3; TRBD2 might be the D (5 bases). The CDR3 extends over 15 amino acids. Trimming took off 5 bases at V and 3 bases at J, with 15 bases between the two ends. Looked up from germline, CDR1 is MNHEY and CDR2 is SVGEGT.

This sequence joins TRBV7-3 and TRBJ2-2; 8 bases fit TRBD2. The germline CDR1 and CDR2 sequences are SGHTA and FQGTGA. With 5 bases clipped from V and 7 bases from J, the junction kept 15 bases outside the gene matches. The CDR3 covers 17 residues. This chain's CDR3 is CASSPPPSQRGHGELFF. The CDR3 region has the DNA TGTGCCAGCAGCCCACCACCCAGTCAGCGGGGGCACGGGGAGCTGTTTTTT.

Worth noting for this clone: The same CDR3 arises from other DNA sequences in this sample as well. CDR3 DNA: TGTGCCATCAGTGAACAGGGGGGAGATCAGCCCCAGCATTTT. This encodes CAISEQGGDQPQHF. The chain employs TRBV10-3 and TRBJ1-5, with 8 bases matching TRBD1. V trimming: 3 bases; J trimming: 5 bases; junction bases outside the gene matches: 3. The CDR3 totals 14 residues. From germline, CDR1 is ENHRY and CDR2 SYGVKD.